The clone carrying this T cell receptor beta chain was detected many times. The record originates from a study of molecular identifiers for immune sequencing clone quantification. MiXCR was run by TCRdb on the PCR reads, yielding one entry per CDR3 protein. The table lists approximately 60,000 distinct CDR3 sequences, around 19% of them singletons. V lost 4 bases and J lost 5; bases outside the gene matches: 5. This CDR3 has 14 residues. Germline CDR1 SEHNR, CDR2 FQNEAQ (reference sequence). The chain employs TRBV7-9 and TRBJ2-3; 8 nucleotides match TRBD1. This clonotype was sampled from a human donor in good health. Some libraries in this study had Jurkat cell RNA spiked in. Material: naive CD8+ T cells from blood, with Jurkat cell RNA spiked in. Regarding subset: FACS-sorted CD8+CD4-CCR7+CD45RA+ naive T cells. The chain's CDR3 is CASSSDREIDTQYF. The CDR3 DNA reads TGTGCCAGCAGCTCGGACAGGGAAATAGATACGCAGTATTTT.